A selection of T cell receptor beta chains follows, all from one sample in a study of cytomegalovirus exposure and HLA in healthy donors. Assay used: immunoSEQ multiplex PCR; TCRdb lists only in-frame clones, some missing. The data contain under 200,000 clones, around 79% of them singletons. The sequencing input was PBMCs. Receptors were obtained from a woman aged 50 to 60 in good health and CMV-seronegative. Each CDR3 is given with its conserved first and last residue. The order of the fields is V gene, J gene, D gene, clone size, CDR3 DNA, CDR3 protein. A D gene is named only where the DNA matches it firmly. Expanded clones are given a class, and other clones once, few, many or no size at all.

TRBV9,TRBJ2-3,TRBD1,NA,TGTGCCAGCAGCGAAGAGGACAGGGCTGACACAGATACGCAGTATTTT,CASSEEDRADTDTQYF
TRBV28,TRBJ1-5,NA,NA,TGTGCCAGCGGAGGGAGAAATCAGCCCCAGCATTTT,CASGGRNQPQHF
TRBV2,TRBJ1-5,NA,NA,TGTGCCAGCAGTGAATCAGACCCAAGGACGGGGCAGCCCCAGCATTTT,CASSESDPRTGQPQHF
TRBV11-2,TRBJ2-1,TRBD2,once,TGTGCCAGCAGCTTGCTAGCGGGAGAGACTGAGCAGTTCTTC,CASSLLAGETEQFF
TRBV19,TRBJ2-3,TRBD2,NA,TGTGCCAGTAGTAGCGGGAGAACAGATACGCAGTATTTT,CASSSGRTDTQYF
TRBV7-2,TRBJ2-3,TRBD1,NA,TGTGCCAGCAGCTTATATGGGACAGGGGGTAGAGATACGCAGTATTTT,CASSLYGTGGRDTQYF
TRBV14,TRBJ2-7,NA,NA,TGTGCCAGCAGCCAAGAATGGAGTTCCTACGAGCAGTACTTC,CASSQEWSSYEQYF
TRBV5-1,TRBJ2-6,NA,NA,TGCGCCAGCAGCCCGAGAGAGGGAAACTCTGGGGCCAACGTCCTGACTTTC,CASSPREGNSGANVLTF
TRBV7-9,TRBJ2-7,NA,NA,TGTGCCAGCAGCTATTCGGACAGAACCTACGAGCAGTACTTC,CASSYSDRTYEQYF
TRBV19,TRBJ2-5,TRBD2,few,TGTGCCAGTAGCAAGCGGGAAATAGAGACCCAGTACTTC,CASSKREIETQYF
TRBV7-8,TRBJ2-7,TRBD1,few,TGTGCCAGCAGCTTCGGACAGGTTGGTCCCTACGAGCAGTACTTC,CASSFGQVGPYEQYF
TRBV19,TRBJ2-5,TRBD2,NA,TGTGCCAGTAGTAAGGGACTAGCGGGAGGTCTCCAAGAGACCCAGTACTTC,CASSKGLAGGLQETQYF